The rows below give T cell receptor beta chains drawn from one sample of a study of identical twins. TCRdb reprocessed the 5' RACE reads via MiXCR and lists one record per CDR3 protein. The sample lists 200,000 or so distinct CDR3 sequences; around a sixth were seen once. These data were also filed under a second study, of T cells expressing NK-cell markers.

The specimen was CD8+ T cells sorted from blood. These receptors were obtained from a woman aged 18-29 years in good health. Each CDR3 is given with its conserved first and last residue. Fields, in order: clone size, J gene, D gene, V gene, CDR3 length, CDR3 DNA, CDR3 protein. D genes are given only for firm matches. Not all rows give a size; the values are once, few, many and, for expanded clones, a class.

clone_size: NA; j_call: TRBJ2-2; d_call: NA; v_call: TRBV6-6; cdr3_length: 13; cdr3_nt: TGTGCCAGCAGTTACCGGTGGGACGGGGAGCTGTTTTTT; cdr3_aa: CASSYRWDGELFF
clone_size: few; j_call: TRBJ2-1; d_call: NA; v_call: TRBV5-6; cdr3_length: 14; cdr3_nt: TGTGCCAGCAGCTTCGGGGCAGTCAACAATGAGCAGTTCTTC; cdr3_aa: CASSFGAVNNEQFF
clone_size: NA; j_call: TRBJ1-1; d_call: NA; v_call: TRBV2; cdr3_length: 13; cdr3_nt: TGTGCCAGCACGGGGGTAGGGAACACTGAAGCTTTCTTT; cdr3_aa: CASTGVGNTEAFF
clone_size: few; j_call: TRBJ2-7; d_call: NA; v_call: TRBV20-1; cdr3_length: 14; cdr3_nt: TGCAGTGCTGCATTCCGGGACACTTCCTACGAGCAGTACTTC; cdr3_aa: CSAAFRDTSYEQYF
clone_size: few; j_call: TRBJ1-1; d_call: TRBD1; v_call: TRBV10-3; cdr3_length: 12; cdr3_nt: TGTGCCATCAGGGAGGGACAGACTGAAGCTTTCTTT; cdr3_aa: CAIREGQTEAFF
clone_size: many; j_call: TRBJ1-1; d_call: NA; v_call: TRBV12-3/TRBV12-4; cdr3_length: 13; cdr3_nt: TGTGCCAGCAGTTTAGGGACACTACTTGAAGCTTTCTTT; cdr3_aa: CASSLGTLLEAFF
clone_size: NA; j_call: TRBJ2-7; d_call: NA; v_call: TRBV19; cdr3_length: 13; cdr3_nt: TGTGCCAGTAGTCCCGCGGCCCTCCACGAGCAGTACTTC; cdr3_aa: CASSPAALHEQYF
clone_size: NA; j_call: TRBJ2-1; d_call: TRBD2; v_call: TRBV7-8; cdr3_length: 14; cdr3_nt: TGTGCCAGCAGCTCCTGGACTAGCGGTGATGAGCAGTTCTTC; cdr3_aa: CASSSWTSGDEQFF
clone_size: many; j_call: TRBJ2-5; d_call: TRBD2; v_call: TRBV29-1; cdr3_length: 14; cdr3_nt: TGCAGCGTCGCGGGACTAGCTGAACAAGAGACCCAGTACTTC; cdr3_aa: CSVAGLAEQETQYF
clone_size: few; j_call: TRBJ2-1; d_call: NA; v_call: TRBV4-1; cdr3_length: 15; cdr3_nt: TGCGCCAGCAGCCAAGACTGGACGGTCCTCAATGAGCAGTTCTTC; cdr3_aa: CASSQDWTVLNEQFF
clone_size: few; j_call: TRBJ2-5; d_call: NA; v_call: TRBV12-3/TRBV12-4; cdr3_length: 11; cdr3_nt: TGTGCCAGCAGGCGGGGAGAGACCCAGTACTTC; cdr3_aa: CASRRGETQYF
clone_size: few; j_call: TRBJ2-3; d_call: NA; v_call: TRBV27; cdr3_length: 16; cdr3_nt: TGTGCCAGCAGTTTGAAGTTGGGGGCAGGCACAGATACGCAGTATTTT; cdr3_aa: CASSLKLGAGTDTQYF
clone_size: NA; j_call: TRBJ1-1; d_call: NA; v_call: TRBV5-5; cdr3_length: 14; cdr3_nt: TGTGCCAGCAGCTGGGTAGGCCTGAACACTGAAGCTTTCTTT; cdr3_aa: CASSWVGLNTEAFF
clone_size: few; j_call: TRBJ2-5; d_call: NA; v_call: TRBV5-1; cdr3_length: 14; cdr3_nt: TGCGCCAGCAGCTTAAGGGCCAAAGGGGAGACCCAGTACTTC; cdr3_aa: CASSLRAKGETQYF
clone_size: NA; j_call: TRBJ1-2; d_call: TRBD1; v_call: TRBV5-1; cdr3_length: 17; cdr3_nt: TGCGCCAGCAGACCCCCGGGACAGGCCCGACCCGACTATGGCTACACCTTC; cdr3_aa: CASRPPGQARPDYGYTF
clone_size: few; j_call: TRBJ2-3; d_call: TRBD2; v_call: TRBV12-3/TRBV12-4; cdr3_length: 17; cdr3_nt: TGTGCCAGCAGTCCCAGACTAGCGGGGGGCGGTGGAGATACGCAGTATTTT; cdr3_aa: CASSPRLAGGGGDTQYF
clone_size: few; j_call: TRBJ2-7; d_call: NA; v_call: TRBV5-6; cdr3_length: 15; cdr3_nt: TGTGCCAGCAGCCCAGGGTCAGATGAAAGCGGCGAGCAGTACTTC; cdr3_aa: CASSPGSDESGEQYF
clone_size: few; j_call: TRBJ2-3; d_call: TRBD2; v_call: TRBV12-3/TRBV12-4; cdr3_length: 16; cdr3_nt: TGTGCCAGCAGTTGGACCGGGACTAGGAGCTCCGATACGCAGTATTTT; cdr3_aa: CASSWTGTRSSDTQYF
clone_size: NA; j_call: TRBJ2-3; d_call: NA; v_call: TRBV15; cdr3_length: 14; cdr3_nt: TGTGCCACCAGCAGAGGTCTAAGCACAGATACGCAGTATTTT; cdr3_aa: CATSRGLSTDTQYF
clone_size: many; j_call: TRBJ2-7; d_call: NA; v_call: TRBV6-6; cdr3_length: 12; cdr3_nt: TGTGCCAGCAATAAAGAGGGGTACGAGCAGTACTTC; cdr3_aa: CASNKEGYEQYF
clone_size: NA; j_call: TRBJ2-7; d_call: NA; v_call: TRBV25-1; cdr3_length: 12; cdr3_nt: TGTGCCAGCAGTGTTGGCACCTACGAGCAGTACTTC; cdr3_aa: CASSVGTYEQYF
clone_size: many; j_call: TRBJ2-1; d_call: TRBD2; v_call: TRBV12-3/TRBV12-4; cdr3_length: 14; cdr3_nt: TGTGCCAGCAGTGGAGGGACTAGCAAGAATGAGCAGTTCTTC; cdr3_aa: CASSGGTSKNEQFF
clone_size: NA; j_call: TRBJ2-4; d_call: NA; v_call: TRBV6-5; cdr3_length: 16; cdr3_nt: TGTGCCAGCAGTAACTCCGGGGGGCTAGCCAAAAACATTCAGTACTTC; cdr3_aa: CASSNSGGLAKNIQYF
clone_size: NA; j_call: TRBJ2-7; d_call: NA; v_call: TRBV13; cdr3_length: 14; cdr3_nt: TGTGCCAGCAGCCCCACGGCCTCTGGGGCCGAGCAGTACTTC; cdr3_aa: CASSPTASGAEQYF
clone_size: NA; j_call: TRBJ2-1; d_call: NA; v_call: TRBV20-1; cdr3_length: 15; cdr3_nt: TGCAGTGCTAGAGATATAAGAGGGGGAGGGCATGAGCAGTTCTTC; cdr3_aa: CSARDIRGGGHEQFF
clone_size: few; j_call: TRBJ1-1; d_call: NA; v_call: TRBV7-6; cdr3_length: 11; cdr3_nt: TGTGCCAGCAGCCAGGGGAGGGGGGCTTTCTTT; cdr3_aa: CASSQGRGAFF
clone_size: few; j_call: TRBJ1-5; d_call: NA; v_call: TRBV2; cdr3_length: 15; cdr3_nt: TGTGCCAGCAGTGAAGCGCGCCGCAACAATCAGCCCCAGCATTTT; cdr3_aa: CASSEARRNNQPQHF
clone_size: few; j_call: TRBJ2-1; d_call: TRBD2; v_call: TRBV24-1; cdr3_length: 14; cdr3_nt: TGTGCCACCAGTGTAAGCGGGGGGGCCCCTGAGCAGTTCTTC; cdr3_aa: CATSVSGGAPEQFF
clone_size: few; j_call: TRBJ1-5; d_call: NA; v_call: TRBV21-1; cdr3_length: 15; cdr3_nt: TGTGCCAGCAACATTTGCGGGGACATAAATCAGCCCCAGCATTTT; cdr3_aa: CASNICGDINQPQHF
clone_size: few; j_call: TRBJ2-7; d_call: NA; v_call: TRBV7-2; cdr3_length: 13; cdr3_nt: TGTGCCAGCAGCGCGGACCGAGCCTACGAGCAGTACTTC; cdr3_aa: CASSADRAYEQYF
clone_size: few; j_call: TRBJ1-2; d_call: NA; v_call: TRBV25-1; cdr3_length: 14; cdr3_nt: TGTGCCAGCAGTGAATCCGTGACAGCGTATGGCTACACCTTC; cdr3_aa: CASSESVTAYGYTF
clone_size: few; j_call: TRBJ2-5; d_call: NA; v_call: TRBV5-1; cdr3_length: 14; cdr3_nt: TGCGCCAGCAGCTTAATGAACGGCCAAGAGACCCAGTACTTC; cdr3_aa: CASSLMNGQETQYF
clone_size: few; j_call: TRBJ2-2; d_call: NA; v_call: TRBV9; cdr3_length: 14; cdr3_nt: TGTGCCAGCAGCGTAGTATCAGGGGCCGGGGAGCTGTTTTTT; cdr3_aa: CASSVVSGAGELFF
clone_size: NA; j_call: TRBJ2-7; d_call: TRBD1; v_call: TRBV7-9; cdr3_length: 16; cdr3_nt: TGTGCCAGCAGTTCCTTCCGGGACAGGGAATCCCACGAGCAGTACTTC; cdr3_aa: CASSSFRDRESHEQYF
clone_size: NA; j_call: TRBJ2-2; d_call: NA; v_call: TRBV3-1; cdr3_length: 14; cdr3_nt: TGTGCCAGCAGCCAAGTGAGGCCGGGCGGGGAGCTGTTTTTT; cdr3_aa: CASSQVRPGGELFF
clone_size: few; j_call: TRBJ1-6; d_call: TRBD1; v_call: TRBV24-1; cdr3_length: 17; cdr3_nt: TGTGCCACCAGTGATAGGTGGGGGACAGGGTGGAGGAAAGCCCTCCACTTT; cdr3_aa: CATSDRWGTGWRKALHF
clone_size: few; j_call: TRBJ2-2; d_call: NA; v_call: TRBV5-6; cdr3_length: 14; cdr3_nt: TGTGCCAGCTCGGCCAGGGAGAACACCGGGGAGCTGTTTTTT; cdr3_aa: CASSARENTGELFF
clone_size: NA; j_call: TRBJ1-1; d_call: NA; v_call: TRBV7-9; cdr3_length: 15; cdr3_nt: TGTGCCAGCAGCTTTCGGGGGGAAAAGAACACTGAAGCTTTCTTT; cdr3_aa: CASSFRGEKNTEAFF
clone_size: NA; j_call: TRBJ2-7; d_call: NA; v_call: TRBV20-1; cdr3_length: 12; cdr3_nt: TGCAGTGCTAGTCTCCAGGGGAACGAGCAGTACTTC; cdr3_aa: CSASLQGNEQYF
clone_size: NA; j_call: TRBJ2-7; d_call: NA; v_call: TRBV12-3/TRBV12-4; cdr3_length: 12; cdr3_nt: TGTGCCAGCAGCCCTGGGCCCTTCGAGCAGTACTTC; cdr3_aa: CASSPGPFEQYF
clone_size: NA; j_call: TRBJ1-6; d_call: NA; v_call: TRBV5-6; cdr3_length: 13; cdr3_nt: TGTGCCAGCAGCTTTGGGGAGGATTCACCCCTCCACTTT; cdr3_aa: CASSFGEDSPLHF
clone_size: NA; j_call: TRBJ1-1; d_call: NA; v_call: TRBV12-3/TRBV12-4; cdr3_length: 13; cdr3_nt: TGTGCCAGCAGTTTTGACCCCGGGCTGGGAGCTTTCTTT; cdr3_aa: CASSFDPGLGAFF
clone_size: NA; j_call: TRBJ2-2; d_call: NA; v_call: TRBV7-7; cdr3_length: 14; cdr3_nt: TGTGCCAGCAGCTTTGAGGCGAACACCGGGGAGCTGTTTTTT; cdr3_aa: CASSFEANTGELFF
clone_size: many; j_call: TRBJ2-1; d_call: TRBD2; v_call: TRBV19; cdr3_length: 15; cdr3_nt: TGTGCCAGTAGTATTGGGACTAGCGGCTACAATGAGCAGTTCTTC; cdr3_aa: CASSIGTSGYNEQFF
clone_size: few; j_call: TRBJ2-4; d_call: NA; v_call: TRBV9; cdr3_length: 15; cdr3_nt: TGTGCCAGCAGCGTAGATTGGGGCCTCAAAAACATTCAGTACTTC; cdr3_aa: CASSVDWGLKNIQYF
clone_size: NA; j_call: TRBJ2-1; d_call: TRBD1; v_call: TRBV11-3; cdr3_length: 16; cdr3_nt: TGTGCCAGCAGCTTAGAGACAGGGGACTCCTACAATGAGCAGTTCTTC; cdr3_aa: CASSLETGDSYNEQFF
clone_size: NA; j_call: TRBJ2-1; d_call: NA; v_call: TRBV20-1; cdr3_length: 13; cdr3_nt: TGCAGTGCAACCACCCGACTACTTGGTGAGCAGTTCTTC; cdr3_aa: CSATTRLLGEQFF
clone_size: few; j_call: TRBJ1-6; d_call: NA; v_call: TRBV9; cdr3_length: 13; cdr3_nt: TGTGCCTCGGCCGGGGGACCAGATTCACCCCTCCACTTT; cdr3_aa: CASAGGPDSPLHF
clone_size: NA; j_call: TRBJ2-7; d_call: NA; v_call: TRBV6-5; cdr3_length: 13; cdr3_nt: TGTGCCAGCAGTTACTCCACATCGGGGGAGCAGTACTTC; cdr3_aa: CASSYSTSGEQYF
clone_size: few; j_call: TRBJ1-2; d_call: NA; v_call: TRBV12-3/TRBV12-4; cdr3_length: 14; cdr3_nt: TGTGCCAGCAGTTTGGCGACGTCTAACTATGGCTACACCTTC; cdr3_aa: CASSLATSNYGYTF
clone_size: NA; j_call: TRBJ2-5; d_call: TRBD2; v_call: TRBV12-3/TRBV12-4; cdr3_length: 17; cdr3_nt: TGTGCCAGCAGTTTCGAAGCCCTAGCGGATACGGGGGAGACCCAGTACTTC; cdr3_aa: CASSFEALADTGETQYF
clone_size: few; j_call: TRBJ2-3; d_call: NA; v_call: TRBV24-1; cdr3_length: 14; cdr3_nt: TGTGCCACCAGTGATAGGGAGGCACAAGATACGCAGTATTTT; cdr3_aa: CATSDREAQDTQYF